The clone carrying this T cell receptor (beta chain) showed up just a few times. Antigen unknown. Germline CDR1 and CDR2: KGHSH and LQKENI. Between the trimmed V and J ends, which lost 1 base and 1 base, there was a span of 7 bases. The CDR3 spans 14 residues. The sample is drawn from a study of cytomegalovirus exposure and HLA in healthy donors. Study-wide findings and caveats: Later analysis found that TCR beta chains associated with HLA were more clonally expanded than other, equally common chains. V segments that were indistinguishable, TRBV6-2 and TRBV6-3 among them, were omitted from analysis. An analysis was carried out later, and it reportedly showed fewer N-insertions in an Asian-associated ancestry cluster than the approximately 680-donor mean.

The PCR had 60 Vbeta and 13 Jbeta primers. Clones were read by immunoSEQ multiplex PCR, and TCRdb kept only the in-frame ones, dropping some. The table records 100,000 to 150,000 clones, approximately 10% of them present only once. Sequenced sample: PBMCs. This rearrangement joins TRBV18 to TRBJ1-1, with D possibly matching TRBD1 (5 bases). The sequence derives from a woman aged 40-49 years in good health and CMV-seropositive. CDR3: CASSPLDTNTEAFF. The DNA for the CDR3 is TGTGCCAGCTCACCACTGGACACGAACACTGAAGCTTTCTTT. Filled out from reference TRBV18 and TRBJ1-1, the complete variable domain reads NAGVMQNPRHLVRRRGQEARLRCSPMKGHSHVYWYRQLPEEGLKFMVYLQKENIIDESGMPKERFSAEFPKEGPSILRIQQVVRGDSAAYFCASSPLDTNTEAFFGQGTRLTVV.